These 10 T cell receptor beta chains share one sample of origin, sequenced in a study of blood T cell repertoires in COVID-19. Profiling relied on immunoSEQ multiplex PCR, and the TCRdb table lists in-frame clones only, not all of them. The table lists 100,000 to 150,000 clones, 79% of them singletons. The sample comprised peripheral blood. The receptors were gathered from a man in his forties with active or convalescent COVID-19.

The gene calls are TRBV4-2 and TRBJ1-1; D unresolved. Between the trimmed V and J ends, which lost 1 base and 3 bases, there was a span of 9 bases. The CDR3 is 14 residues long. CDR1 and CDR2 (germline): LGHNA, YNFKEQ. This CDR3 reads CASSQASGDTEAFF. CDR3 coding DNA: TGTGCCAGCAGCCAAGCCTCCGGAGACACTGAAGCTTTCTTT.

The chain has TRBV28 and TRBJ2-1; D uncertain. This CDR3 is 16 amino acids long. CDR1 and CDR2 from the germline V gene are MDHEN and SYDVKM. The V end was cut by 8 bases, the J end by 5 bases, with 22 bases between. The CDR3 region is CASASNSARANNEQFF. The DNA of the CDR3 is TGTGCCAGCGCCTCTAATAGTGCCCGTGCGAACAATGAGCAGTTCTTC.

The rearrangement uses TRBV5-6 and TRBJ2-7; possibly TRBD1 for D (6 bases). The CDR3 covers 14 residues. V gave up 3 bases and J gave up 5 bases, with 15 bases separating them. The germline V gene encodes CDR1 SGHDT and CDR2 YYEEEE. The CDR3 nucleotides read TGTGCCAGCAGCTATACAGGGTCCTCGGACGAGCAGTACTTC. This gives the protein CASSYTGSSDEQYF. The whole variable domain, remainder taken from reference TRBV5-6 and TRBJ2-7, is DAGVTQSPTHLIKTRGQQVTLRCSPKSGHDTVSWYQQALGQGPQFIFQYYEEEERQRGNFPDRFSGHQFPNYSSELNVNALLLGDSALYLCASSYTGSSDEQYFGPGTRLTVT.

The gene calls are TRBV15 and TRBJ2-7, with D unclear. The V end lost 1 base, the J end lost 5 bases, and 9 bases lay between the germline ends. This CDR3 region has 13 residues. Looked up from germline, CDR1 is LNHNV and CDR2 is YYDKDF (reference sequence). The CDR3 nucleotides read TGTGCCACCAGCAGAGGACCGGCGGACGAGCAGTACTTC. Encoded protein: CATSRGPADEQYF.

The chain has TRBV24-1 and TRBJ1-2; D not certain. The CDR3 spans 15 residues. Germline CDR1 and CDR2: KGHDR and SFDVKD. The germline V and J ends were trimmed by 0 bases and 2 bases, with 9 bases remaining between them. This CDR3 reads CATSDLKRGNYGYTF. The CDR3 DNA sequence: TGTGCCACCAGTGATTTGAAGAGAGGGAACTATGGCTACACCTTC.

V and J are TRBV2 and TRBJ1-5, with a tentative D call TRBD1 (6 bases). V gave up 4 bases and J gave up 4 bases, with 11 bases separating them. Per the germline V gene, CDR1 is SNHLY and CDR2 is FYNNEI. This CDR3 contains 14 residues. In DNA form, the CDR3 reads TGTGCCAGCAGTGTCATGACAGGAAATCAGCCCCAGCATTTT. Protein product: CASSVMTGNQPQHF.

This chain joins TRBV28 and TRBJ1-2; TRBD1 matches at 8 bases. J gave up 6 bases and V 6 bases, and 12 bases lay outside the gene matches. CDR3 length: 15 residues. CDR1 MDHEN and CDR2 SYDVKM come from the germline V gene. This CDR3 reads CASSRTGFLTNGYTF. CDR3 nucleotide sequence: TGTGCCAGCAGCCGGACAGGGTTCTTAACGAATGGCTACACCTTC.

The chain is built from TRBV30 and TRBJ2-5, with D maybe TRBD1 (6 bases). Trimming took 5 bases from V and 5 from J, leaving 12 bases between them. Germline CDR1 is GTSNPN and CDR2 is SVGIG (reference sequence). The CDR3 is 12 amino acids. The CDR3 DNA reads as TGTGCCTGGCGAGGACAGAGGGAGACCCAGTACTTC. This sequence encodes CAWRGQRETQYF.

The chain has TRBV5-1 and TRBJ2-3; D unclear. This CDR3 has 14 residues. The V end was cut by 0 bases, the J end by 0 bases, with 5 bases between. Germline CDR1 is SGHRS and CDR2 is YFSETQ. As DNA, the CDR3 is TGCGCCAGCAGCTTGGGTTCTAGCACAGATACGCAGTATTTT. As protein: CASSLGSSTDTQYF.

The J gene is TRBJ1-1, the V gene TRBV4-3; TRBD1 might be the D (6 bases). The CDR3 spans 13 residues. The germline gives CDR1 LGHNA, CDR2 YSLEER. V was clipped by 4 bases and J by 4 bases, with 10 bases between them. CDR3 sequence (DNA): TGCGCCAGCAGCCGAACAGGGCCCACTGAAGCTTTCTTT. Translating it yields CASSRTGPTEAFF.